The clone carrying this T cell receptor beta chain was observed at least ten times. Its antigen is unknown. The read ends 3 residues shy of where the CDR3 ends; the end is completed using the germline J gene. The data stem from a study of T cell clonality in common variable immunodeficiency. Findings of the study overall: Reportedly, TCR beta sequences from common variable immunodeficiency showed fewer deletions and N-nucleotide insertions.

Sequenced by immunoSEQ multiplex PCR; TCRdb stores in-frame clones only, minus some. The sample presents approximately 28,000 clones, none singletons. Patients had low serum IgG, IgA and/or IgM and specific antibody deficiency. Aged roughly 8 to 65 years, CVID subjects averaged about 42 years old. CVID subjects were neither ill nor on immunomodulatory or immunosuppressive medication at sampling. Each donor provided roughly 5 to 8 ml of heparinized whole blood. Between the trimmed V and J ends, which lost 5 bases and 6 bases, there was a span of 10 bases. CDR1 is WNHNN and CDR2 is SYGVQD in the germline V gene (reference sequence). The CDR3 covers 12 residues.

This receptor was obtained from a human donor with common variable immunodeficiency. Material: peripheral blood mononuclear cells. This chain links TRBV10-1 with TRBJ1-1; D possibly corresponds to TRBD1 (6 bases). CDR3 loop: CASSPTGPEAFF. The part of the CDR3 DNA that was read is TGCGCCAGCAGTCCGACAGGACCTGAA.